This TCR beta chain was identified in a study of PD-1 blockade in classical Hodgkin lymphoma. Germline assignment: CDR1 MNHEY and CDR2 SVGAGI. The CDR3 is 14 residues long. The V end was cut by 6 bases, the J end by 0 bases, with 12 bases between. The time point here: cycle 4 day 1 (C4D1), after six to seven weeks of nivolumab. Every single patient, without exception, relapsed after autologous stem cell transplantation, and brentuximab vedotin exposure varied. Using immunoSEQ multiplex PCR, the repertoire was profiled, and TCRdb retains in-frame clones only, with some absent. The data contain 100,000 or so clones, 89% of them singletons.

The rearrangement links TRBV6-5 to TRBJ2-7, with D possibly matching TRBD1 (6 bases). The sequences come from peripheral blood mononuclear cells (PBMCs), collected before the fourth cycle of nivolumab. This TCR was sampled from a human donor with classical Hodgkin lymphoma. In DNA form, the CDR3 reads TGTGCCAGCAGCAGACAGGCTAGCTCCTACGAGCAGTACTTC. Its translation is CASSRQASSYEQYF.